This T cell receptor beta chain was identified during a study of cytomegalovirus exposure and HLA in healthy donors. The study's findings and limits: Accurate prediction of most subjects' HLA-A and HLA-B alleles from TCR beta sequences was reported. Later on, an analysis showed TCR association rates differing by HLA locus, with DRB1 the most and HLA-C the fewest.

The CDR3 covers 15 residues. Germline loops: CDR1 ENHRY, CDR2 SYGVKD. The study ran its PCR with 60 Vbeta and 13 Jbeta primers. Per the original methods: Among the unique TCR beta chains that a later analysis counted, some 73 million in all, roughly 10 million were shared. The method was immunoSEQ multiplex PCR; TCRdb's version includes in-frame clones alone and lacks a portion of them. V, J and clone size reflect that table, while D and trimming were determined from the DNA. The data hold some 160,000 clones, with approximately 78% observed a single time. Details on this clone: Its antigen is currently unknown.

The sequenced sample consisted of PBMCs. This rearrangement joins TRBV10-3 to TRBJ2-5; D is possibly TRBD1 (6 bases). The end of the DNA fits TRBJ2-7 better, so the J call may be wrong. The receptor's source is a male donor in good health and CMV-seronegative. The CDR3 spells CAISPGDVNSYEQYF. CDR3 bases: TGTGCCATCAGTCCAGGGGACGTGAACTCCTACGAGCAGTACTTC.